This T cell receptor (beta chain) was sequenced in a study of glioma-infiltrating T cells after dendritic cell vaccination. V shed 5 bases and J 5 bases; nucleotides not matched to a gene: 6. CDR3 size: 15 residues. Germline V gene data show CDR1 as SGHTA and CDR2 as FQGNSA. TCRdb's table, derived via immunoSEQ multiplex PCR, lists solely in-frame clones and lacks some. The profile shows more than 60,000 clones, 82% of them singletons. Sequencing used blood, obtained before dendritic cell vaccination. The chain recombines TRBV7-2 with TRBJ2-5; 12 nucleotides match TRBD2. This sequence originates from a human donor with glioblastoma. The CDR3 protein is CASSPLAGGWETQYF. The CDR3 coding sequence is TGTGCCAGCAGCCCCCTAGCGGGGGGGTGGGAGACCCAGTACTTC.